This T cell receptor (beta chain) was captured by sequencing in a study of early T cells in non-severe SARS-CoV-2 infection. At least ten counts were recorded for this clonotype. J lost 4 bases, V lost 2 bases, and 9 bases had no gene match. The CDR3 has 17 amino acids. MiXCR was run by TCRdb on the 5' RACE reads, yielding one entry per CDR3 protein. The data show around 19,000 distinct CDR3 sequences, with around 6.1% seen just once and approximately 6% held by the top ten. The receptor was isolated from an adult who was a healthcare worker with PCR-confirmed SARS-CoV-2 infection or an uninfected control (not recorded which). The chain couples TRBV12-3 or TRBV12-4 to TRBJ1-3; 9 bases map to TRBD1. The sequenced material came from whole blood. The CDR3 reads CASSLKGQGSSGNTIYF. The CDR3 DNA follows: TGTGCCAGCAGTTTAAAGGGACAGGGTTCGTCCGGAAACACCATATATTTT.